The 27 T cell receptor beta chains below come from one sample, sequenced in a study of T cells in Graves' hyperthyroidism and ophthalmopathy. TCR beta CDR3 region amplification was performed from RNA transcripts. First-round RT-PCR of the TCR CDR3 relied on the HTBI primer set. TCRdb called the multiplex PCR reads again in MiXCR, with one record for every CDR3 protein. The profile shows about 160,000 distinct CDR3 sequences, just under 9.5% of them singletons. The sequencing sample was made of blood. These receptors were obtained from a woman aged 18-35 years with Graves' hyperthyroidism that later progressed to Graves' ophthalmopathy.

At least ten counts were recorded for this clonotype. In DNA form, the CDR3 reads TGTGCTAGTGGTTTGCTAATTGAGGGACAGGGATCCGCGAACACCGGGGAGCTGTTTTTT. It yields the protein CASGLLIEGQGSANTGELFF. V usage is TRBV12-5 and J usage is TRBJ2-2; 9 bases agree with TRBD1. CDR3 size: 20 residues. The germline CDR1 and CDR2 sequences are LGHNT and FRNRAP. The V and J ends lost 2 bases and 0 bases, in that order; junction bases with no gene match: 13.

The chain couples TRBV7-3 to TRBJ2-7, with 16 bases fitting TRBD2. In germline, CDR1 is SGHTA, CDR2 FQGTGA. J gave up 2 bases and V 3 bases, and 10 bases lay outside the gene matches. CDR3 length equals 19 residues. CDR3 in DNA: TGTGCCAGCAGCTTGGAGTTGGGACTAGCGGGAGGGACTACCTACGAGCAGTACTTC. This gives the protein CASSLELGLAGGTTYEQYF.

The chain recombines TRBV9 with TRBJ2-3; D remains ambiguous. V was clipped by 2 bases and J by 2 bases, with 15 bases between them. Germline loops: CDR1 SGDLS, CDR2 YYNGEE. The CDR3 runs to 16 residues. The CDR3 DNA reads as TGTGCCAGCAGCGTCGGCCGAACGACCCCCACAGATACGCAGTATTTT. Protein: CASSVGRTTPTDTQYF.

The chain employs TRBV6-2 or TRBV6-3 and TRBJ2-1; 8 bases match TRBD2. From germline, CDR1 is MNHEY and CDR2 SVGEGT. V gave up 6 bases and J gave up 4 bases; unmatched junction bases: 11. This CDR3 is 16 amino acids long. In DNA form, the CDR3 reads TGTGCCAGCAGCTCTGGGACTAGGGCCCGGTACAATGAGCAGTTCTTC. Translation gives CASSSGTRARYNEQFF.

The sample holds one count of this clonotype. A single base separates this from a much larger clone, so it may be a read error. J is TRBJ1-1 and V is TRBV20-1, with D tentatively TRBD1 (5 bases). The CDR3 sequence is 13 residues long. V was shortened by 6 bases and J by 4 bases, with 15 bases between the two germline ends. Germline V gene data show CDR1 as DFQATT and CDR2 as SNEGSKA (reference sequence). CDR3 coding DNA: TGCAGTGCACCGGCAGGGTTAGGCACTGAAGCTTTCTTT. Protein sequence: CSAPAGLGTEAFF.

In its sample, this clonotype was seen many times. The V and J genes are TRBV4-1 and TRBJ2-7; 9 nucleotides match TRBD2. The CDR3 extends over 18 amino acids. The V gene's germline CDR1 is MGHRA and CDR2 YSYEKL. With 1 base clipped from V and 0 bases from J, the junction kept 10 bases outside the gene matches. CDR3 region: CASSQGTSGRTFSYEQYF. CDR3 nucleotides: TGCGCCAGCAGCCAAGGCACTAGCGGGCGTACCTTCTCCTACGAGCAGTACTTC.

This clonotype was found a few times. The rearrangement uses TRBV18 and TRBJ2-2; the D is unclear. Trimming pared 2 bases from V and 3 bases from J, leaving 13 bases between. Germline CDR1 and CDR2: KGHSH and LQKENI. The CDR3 loop spans 16 amino acids. CDR3 bases: TGTGCCAGCTCACCAAAAACAGTCCGGGACACCGGGGAGCTGTTTTTT. This translates into CASSPKTVRDTGELFF.

This clonotype was observed at least ten times. V and J are TRBV12-3 or TRBV12-4 and TRBJ2-3; D gene unclear. Trimming removed 5 bases at V and 6 bases at J, with 9 bases between. CDR3 length: 12 amino acids. Here the CDR3 DNA reads TGTGCCAGCAGTCGTATCGGGGATACGCAGTATTTT. It specifies CASSRIGDTQYF.

This clonotype was detected ten times or more. The gene calls are TRBV6-1 and TRBJ1-4, with 9 nucleotides matching TRBD1. The CDR3 extends over 17 amino acids. Losses at the gene ends were 5 bases for V and 8 bases for J; bases not matched to a gene: 15. Germline CDR1 reads MNHNS; CDR2 reads SASEGT. The CDR3 spells CASSKGTGTPDWEKLFF. CDR3 bases: TGTGCCAGCAGTAAGGGGACAGGGACTCCTGATTGGGAAAAACTGTTTTTT.

This clonotype was recorded many times. The V gene is TRBV20-1, the J gene TRBJ2-1; 8 bases fit TRBD2. V was clipped by 0 bases and J by 6 bases; unmatched bases: 7. Per germline, CDR1 DFQATT and CDR2 SNEGSKA (reference sequence). CDR3 size: 15 residues. The CDR3 region is CSARDKSGSRNEQFF. CDR3 nucleotides: TGCAGTGCTAGAGATAAAAGCGGGAGTCGCAATGAGCAGTTCTTC.

This clonotype has only one observation. This clone may be a read error of a much larger clone one base away. It is likely a read error, because the conserved phenylalanine at the end of the CDR3 is missing. CDR3 nucleotide sequence: TGTGCCAGCAGCTCCGGCCTTGATAATTCACCCCTCCACCTT. Translating gives CASSSGLDNSPLHL. This chain uses TRBV12-3 or TRBV12-4 with TRBJ1-6, with D uncertain. The CDR3 runs 14 residues. Trimming cost V 6 bases and J 5 bases, with 11 bases left between them.

This clonotype was picked up many times. V gene TRBV27 combines with J gene TRBJ2-5; no clear D gene. Trimming left V 1 base short and J 5 bases short, with 11 bases between. Germline loops: CDR1 MNHEY, CDR2 SMNVEV (reference sequence). This CDR3 has 14 amino acids. The CDR3: CASSLLGRRETQYF. In DNA, the CDR3 is TGTGCCAGCAGTTTATTAGGCAGACGGGAGACCCAGTACTTC.

In its sample, this clonotype was seen many times. This sequence joins TRBV20-1 and TRBJ1-2; D ambiguous. Deletions cut 3 bases from V and 5 bases from J, with 13 bases between. The CDR3 is 13 amino acids. Per germline, CDR1 DFQATT and CDR2 SNEGSKA (reference sequence). In DNA, the CDR3 is TGCAGTGCTAGTTTGTCTGGAGCATATGGCTACACCTTC. Translation: CSASLSGAYGYTF.

The chain has TRBV10-3 and TRBJ1-1; 11 nucleotides agree with TRBD1. Germline V gene data show CDR1 as ENHRY and CDR2 as SYGVKD. The V segment lost 7 bases and the J segment 4 bases; nucleotides outside the gene matches: 2. There are 13 residues in the CDR3. CDR3 bases: TGTGCCATCATCGGGACAGGGGGCACTGAAGCTTTCTTT. It codes for CAIIGTGGTEAFF.

V and J are TRBV29-1 and TRBJ2-3; no firm D call. Germline values: CDR1 SQVTM, CDR2 ANQGSEA. This CDR3 spans 13 amino acids. V was pared by 3 bases and J by 1 base, with 8 bases between. The CDR3 loop reads CSVDPGGTDTQYF. The DNA for the CDR3 is TGCAGCGTTGACCCTGGGGGCACAGATACGCAGTATTTT.

The chain recombines TRBV7-8 with TRBJ2-7; D is perhaps TRBD2 (5 bases). CDR3 size: 13 residues. With 1 base removed from V and 5 bases from J, the gap between germline ends came to 9 bases. Germline CDR1 and CDR2: SGHVS and FQNEAQ. This chain's CDR3 is CASSLDQRDEQYV. The CDR3 DNA is TGTGCCAGCAGCTTAGATCAGAGGGACGAGCAGTACGTC.

This chain uses TRBV5-6 with TRBJ1-2; D is unresolved. Germline V gene sequence: CDR1 SGHDT, CDR2 YYEEEE. Trimming shortened V by 2 bases and J by 4 bases, and 6 bases separated the two germline ends. The CDR3 extends over 12 amino acids. CDR3 nucleotides: TGTGCCAGCAGCTTATTCGGCTATGGCTACACCTTC. Amino acid sequence: CASSLFGYGYTF.

In its sample, this clonotype was seen many times. The chain combines TRBV2 with TRBJ2-7; 7 bases align to TRBD2. The CDR3 consists of 14 residues. From germline, CDR1 is SNHLY and CDR2 FYNNEI. V gave up 11 bases and J gave up 4 bases; unmatched junction bases: 14. CDR3 in DNA: TGTGCCGTCCTGAATGGCGGGGGAACGTACGAGCAGTACTTC. It codes for CAVLNGGGTYEQYF. The variable domain in full, with the rest retrieved from reference TRBV2 and TRBJ2-7, is EPEVTQTPSHQVTQMGQEVILRCVPISNHLYFYWYRQILGQKVEFLVSFYNNEISEKSEIFDDQFSVERPDGSNFTLKIRSTKLEDSAMYFCAVLNGGGTYEQYFGPGTRLTVT.

A word on this clonotype: A much larger clonotype is one base distant, so this may be a read error. The chain is built from TRBV30 and TRBJ2-5; the match to TRBD2 covers 10 bases. Germline V gene lookup returns CDR1 GTSNPN and CDR2 SVGIG (reference sequence). CDR3 length: 17 amino acids. Trimming at V came to 4 bases and at J to 5 bases, leaving 16 bases not matched to a gene. CDR3 sequence: CAWNVRGFLAGEETQYF. DNA of the CDR3: TGTGCCTGGAATGTACGGGGTTTTCTAGCGGGAGAGGAGACCCAGTACTTC.

This clonotype was observed at least ten times. The CDR3 here is CASSQLGGESEYF. The CDR3 DNA follows: TGTGCCAGCAGCCAACTCGGGGGGGAGTCGGAGTATTTT. The J gene is TRBJ2-3, the V gene TRBV3-1; 8 bases match TRBD2. Looked up from germline, CDR1 is LGHDT and CDR2 is YNNKEL (reference sequence). Trimming at V came to 2 bases and at J to 13 bases, leaving 8 bases not matched to a gene. The CDR3 is 13 residues long.

This clonotype has a count of ten or more. V and J are TRBV28 and TRBJ1-6, with 8 bases fitting TRBD1. This CDR3 region has 16 residues. Germline V gene sequence: CDR1 MDHEN, CDR2 SYDVKM. The V segment lost 4 bases and the J segment 5 bases; nucleotides outside the gene matches: 7. The CDR3 nucleotides read TGTGCCAGCAGTTCCCCAGGACAGGGCGATAATTCACCCCTCCACTTT. Translation: CASSSPGQGDNSPLHF.

The sample holds many counts of this clonotype. This chain links TRBV7-8 with TRBJ2-7, with unresolved D. The CDR3 loop spans 12 amino acids. The V and J ends lost 5 bases and 0 bases respectively, with 5 bases between them. Germline lookup yields CDR1 SGHVS and CDR2 FQNEAQ. This CDR3 is CASSASSYEQYF. CDR3 DNA: TGTGCCAGCAGCGCTAGCTCCTACGAGCAGTACTTC.

This clonotype was detected ten times or more. V usage is TRBV7-3 and J usage is TRBJ2-1; a possible D gene is TRBD2 (6 bases). Trimming removed 1 base at V and 3 bases at J, with 13 bases between. There are 16 residues in the CDR3. Germline CDR1 and CDR2: SGHTA and FQGTGA. The CDR3 loop is CASSLIGGTFYNEQFF. The CDR3 nucleotides read TGTGCCAGCAGCTTAATAGGCGGGACCTTCTACAATGAGCAGTTCTTC.

The gene calls are TRBV9 and TRBJ2-5; D is undetermined. Trimming cost V 0 bases and J 4 bases, with 7 bases left between them. CDR3 length: 13 amino acids. Per the germline V gene, CDR1 is SGDLS and CDR2 is YYNGEE. In nucleotides, the CDR3 is TGTGCCAGCAGCGTAGGCCGCCGAGAGACCCAGTACTTC. This sequence encodes CASSVGRRETQYF.

In this sample, this clonotype turned up many times. The chain joins TRBV12-3 or TRBV12-4 to TRBJ1-1; perhaps TRBD1 as D (5 bases). The CDR3 consists of 16 residues. Between the trimmed V and J ends, which lost 3 bases and 0 bases, there was a span of 14 bases. CDR3 in amino acids: CASSFGFGAMNTEAFF. As DNA, the CDR3 is TGTGCCAGCAGTTTCGGGTTTGGGGCCATGAACACTGAAGCTTTCTTT.

The V gene is TRBV5-4, the J gene TRBJ1-2; D possibly corresponds to TRBD1 (6 bases). Trimming removed 0 bases at V and 8 bases at J, with 17 bases between. The CDR3 is made up of 15 amino acids. Germline V gene sequence: CDR1 SGHNT, CDR2 YYREEE (reference sequence). The CDR3 nucleotides are TGTGCCAGCAGCTTGGAACGGACAGACCATAGGGGCTACACCTTC. Protein product: CASSLERTDHRGYTF.

This clonotype was observed at least ten times. J is TRBJ2-1 and V is TRBV2; 11 nucleotides match TRBD2. The CDR3 is 14 residues long. Per germline, CDR1 SNHLY and CDR2 FYNNEI. The trim removed 6 bases at V and 5 bases at J, leaving 3 bases unmatched. The chain's CDR3 is CASRGTSGNNEQFF. CDR3 in DNA: TGTGCCAGCAGGGGGACTAGCGGAAACAATGAGCAGTTCTTC.